The TCR beta chain described here comes from a study of T cell clones after liver transplantation. The wider study: Three of the eight recipients were HCV-positive; the rest had non-autoimmune, non-viral transplant indications. Tolerant meant at least one year fully off immunosuppression without liver enzymes above twice normal. Timepoints were pre-transplant, pre-withdrawal, and after withdrawal was completed or failed.

V was cut by 3 bases and J by 4 bases, with 5 bases left in between. This CDR3 comprises 11 residues. Per germline, CDR1 SGHRS and CDR2 YFSETQ. The method was immunoSEQ multiplex PCR; TCRdb's version includes in-frame clones alone and lacks a portion of them. The table includes roughly 74,000 clones, under 90% detected once. Thawed unstimulated PBMCs were FACS-sorted by CD3, CD4 and CD8 into two populations. The TCR comes from a human donor who received a liver transplant. V gene TRBV5-1 combines with J gene TRBJ2-7; D call uncertain. The sequences come from CD4+ T cells from blood, collected before liver transplant. The CDR3 spells CASSSHYEQYF. The DNA for the CDR3 is TGCGCCAGCAGCTCCCATTACGAGCAGTACTTC.